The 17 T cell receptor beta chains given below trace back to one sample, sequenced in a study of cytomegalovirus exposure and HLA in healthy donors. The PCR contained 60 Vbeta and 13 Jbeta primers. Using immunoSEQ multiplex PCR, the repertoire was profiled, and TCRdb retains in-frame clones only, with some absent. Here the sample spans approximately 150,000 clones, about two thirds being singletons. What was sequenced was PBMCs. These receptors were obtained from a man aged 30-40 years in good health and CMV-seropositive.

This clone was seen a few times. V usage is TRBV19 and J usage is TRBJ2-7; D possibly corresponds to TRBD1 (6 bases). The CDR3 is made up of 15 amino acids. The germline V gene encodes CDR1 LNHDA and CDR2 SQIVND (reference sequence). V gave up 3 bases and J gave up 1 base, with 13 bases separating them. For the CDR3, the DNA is TGTGCCAGTAGTATCGGGCAGGGGAGTTCCTACGAGCAGTACTTC. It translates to CASSIGQGSSYEQYF. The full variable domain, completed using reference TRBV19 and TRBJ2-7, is DGGITQSPKYLFRKEGQNVTLSCEQNLNHDAMYWYRQDPGQGLRLIYYSQIVNDFQKGDIAEGYSVSREKKESFPLTVTSAQKNPTAFYLCASSIGQGSSYEQYFGPGTRLTVT.

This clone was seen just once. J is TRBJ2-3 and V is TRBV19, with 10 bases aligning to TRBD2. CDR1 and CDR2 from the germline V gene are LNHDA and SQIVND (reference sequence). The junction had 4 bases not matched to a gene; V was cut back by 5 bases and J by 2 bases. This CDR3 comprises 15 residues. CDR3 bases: TGTGCCAGTAGTCGGACTAGCGGAAACACAGATACGCAGTATTTT. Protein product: CASSRTSGNTDTQYF.

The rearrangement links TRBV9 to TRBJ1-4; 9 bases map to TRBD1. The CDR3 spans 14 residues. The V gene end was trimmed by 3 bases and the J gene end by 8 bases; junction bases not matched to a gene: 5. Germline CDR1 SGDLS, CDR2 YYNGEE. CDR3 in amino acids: CASSAQGAWEKLFF. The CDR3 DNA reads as TGTGCCAGCAGCGCACAGGGGGCTTGGGAAAAACTGTTTTTT.

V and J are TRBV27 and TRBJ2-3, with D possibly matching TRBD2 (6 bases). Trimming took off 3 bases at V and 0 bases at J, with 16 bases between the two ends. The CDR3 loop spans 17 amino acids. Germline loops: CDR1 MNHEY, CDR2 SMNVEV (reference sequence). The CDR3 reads CASSLRSFRGSTDTQYF. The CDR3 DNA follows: TGTGCCAGCAGTTTGCGATCCTTCCGGGGGAGCACAGATACGCAGTATTTT.

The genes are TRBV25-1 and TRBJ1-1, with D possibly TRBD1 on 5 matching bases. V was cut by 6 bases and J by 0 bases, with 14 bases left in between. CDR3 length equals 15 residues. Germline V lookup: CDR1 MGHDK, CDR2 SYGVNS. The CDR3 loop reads CASSGGIDMNTEAFF. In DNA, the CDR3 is TGTGCCAGCAGCGGGGGGATTGACATGAACACTGAAGCTTTCTTT.

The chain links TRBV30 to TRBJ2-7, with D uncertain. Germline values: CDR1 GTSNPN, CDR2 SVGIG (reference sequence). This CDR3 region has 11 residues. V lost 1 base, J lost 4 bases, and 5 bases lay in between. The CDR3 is CAWSGRYEQYF. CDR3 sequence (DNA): TGTGCCTGGAGTGGCCGGTACGAGCAGTACTTC.

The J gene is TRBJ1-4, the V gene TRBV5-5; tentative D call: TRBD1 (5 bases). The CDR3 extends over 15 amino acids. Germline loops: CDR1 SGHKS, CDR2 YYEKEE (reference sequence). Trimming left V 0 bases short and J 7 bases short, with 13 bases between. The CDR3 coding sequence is TGTGCCAGCAGCTTGGCCAGAGGGGAGGTTGAAAAACTGTTTTTT. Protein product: CASSLARGEVEKLFF.

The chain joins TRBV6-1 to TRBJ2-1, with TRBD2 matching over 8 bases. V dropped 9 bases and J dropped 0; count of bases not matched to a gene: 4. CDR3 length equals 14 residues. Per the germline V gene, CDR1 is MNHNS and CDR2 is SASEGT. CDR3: CASISGDSYNEQFF. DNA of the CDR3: TGTGCCAGTATTAGCGGGGACTCCTACAATGAGCAGTTCTTC.

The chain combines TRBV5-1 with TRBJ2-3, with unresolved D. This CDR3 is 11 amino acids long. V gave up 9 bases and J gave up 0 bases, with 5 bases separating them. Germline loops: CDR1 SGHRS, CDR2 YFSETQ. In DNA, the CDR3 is TGCGCCACCCGTAGCACAGATACGCAGTATTTT. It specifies CATRSTDTQYF.

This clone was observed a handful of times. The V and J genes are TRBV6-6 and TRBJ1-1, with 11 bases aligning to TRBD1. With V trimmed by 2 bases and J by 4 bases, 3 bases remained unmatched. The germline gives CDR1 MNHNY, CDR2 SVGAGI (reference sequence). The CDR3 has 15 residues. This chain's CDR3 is CASSYRDRGVTEAFF. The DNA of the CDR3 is TGTGCCAGCAGTTACCGGGACAGGGGGGTCACTGAAGCTTTCTTT.

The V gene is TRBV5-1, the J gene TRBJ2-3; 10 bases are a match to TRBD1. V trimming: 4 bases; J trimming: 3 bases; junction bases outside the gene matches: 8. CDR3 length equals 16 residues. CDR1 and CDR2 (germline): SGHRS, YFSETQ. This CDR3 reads CASSAAWDRGTDTQYF. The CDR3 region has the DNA TGCGCCAGCAGCGCCGCGTGGGACAGGGGAACAGATACGCAGTATTTT.

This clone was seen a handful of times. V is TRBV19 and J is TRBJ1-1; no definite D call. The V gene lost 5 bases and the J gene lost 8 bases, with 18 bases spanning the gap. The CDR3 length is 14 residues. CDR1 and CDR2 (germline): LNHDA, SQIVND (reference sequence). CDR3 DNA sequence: TGTGCCAGTAGTCCAACCACCGGGGTTCTCGAAGCTTTCTTT. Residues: CASSPTTGVLEAFF.

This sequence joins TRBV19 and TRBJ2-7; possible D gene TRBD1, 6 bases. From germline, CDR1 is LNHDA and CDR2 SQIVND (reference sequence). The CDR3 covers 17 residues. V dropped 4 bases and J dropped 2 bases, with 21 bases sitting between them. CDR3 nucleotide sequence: TGTGCCAGTAGTAAGAGGGCAGGGGAGATATGGACCTACGAGCAGTACTTC. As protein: CASSKRAGEIWTYEQYF.

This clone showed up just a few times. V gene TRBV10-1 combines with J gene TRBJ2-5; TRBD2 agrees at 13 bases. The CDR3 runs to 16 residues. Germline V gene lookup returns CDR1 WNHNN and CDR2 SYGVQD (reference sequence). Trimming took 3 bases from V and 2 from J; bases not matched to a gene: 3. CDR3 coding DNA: TGCGCCAGCAGTGACCGGGGACTAGCGGGACAAGAGACCCAGTACTTC. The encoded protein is CASSDRGLAGQETQYF.

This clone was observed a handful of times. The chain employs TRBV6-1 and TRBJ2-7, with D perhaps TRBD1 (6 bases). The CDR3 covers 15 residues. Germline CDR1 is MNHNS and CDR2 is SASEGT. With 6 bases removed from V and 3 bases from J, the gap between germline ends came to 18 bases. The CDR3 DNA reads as TGTGCCAGCAGCCCAGGACAGTCCGAGCGCTACGAGCAGTACTTC. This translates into CASSPGQSERYEQYF.

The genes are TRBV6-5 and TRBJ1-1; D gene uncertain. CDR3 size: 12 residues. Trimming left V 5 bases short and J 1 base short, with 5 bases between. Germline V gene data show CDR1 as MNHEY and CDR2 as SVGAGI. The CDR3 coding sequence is TGTGCCAGCAGTCCTAGGAACACTGAAGCTTTCTTT. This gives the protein CASSPRNTEAFF.

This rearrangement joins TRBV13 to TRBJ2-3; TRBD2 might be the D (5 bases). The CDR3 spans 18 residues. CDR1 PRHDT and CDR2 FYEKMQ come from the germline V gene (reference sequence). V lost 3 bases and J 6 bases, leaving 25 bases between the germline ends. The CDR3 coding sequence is TGTGCCAGCAGCTTGGAGGACTCTCCGGATGAACGCGAGGATACGCAGTATTTT. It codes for CASSLEDSPDEREDTQYF. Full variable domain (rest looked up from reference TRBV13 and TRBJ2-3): AAGVIQSPRHLIKEKRETATLKCYPIPRHDTVYWYQQGPGQDPQFLISFYEKMQSDKGSIPDRFSAQQFSDYHSELNMSSLELGDSALYFCASSLEDSPDEREDTQYFGPGTRLTVL.